This entry lists 20 T cell receptor beta chains sequenced from one sample in a study of shared clonotypes between healthy human individuals. TCRdb's table, derived via immunoSEQ multiplex PCR, lists solely in-frame clones and lacks some. The repertoire includes around 350,000 clones, about 70% of them detected once, and more than 9% sits in the top ten. Sequencing was done on a sample of memory CD4+ T cells sorted from blood. Noted subset: CD45RA-negative fraction. These receptors all stem from a man aged 25-40 years in good health.

The V and J genes are TRBV7-9 and TRBJ1-1; 8 bases are a match to TRBD1. The CDR3 spans 16 residues. Germline CDR1 reads SEHNR; CDR2 reads FQNEAQ (reference sequence). V lost 5 bases, J lost 4 bases, and 12 bases stayed unmatched. CDR3 residues: CASSPRSGGWGTEAFF. In DNA form, the CDR3 reads TGTGCCAGCAGCCCCCGGTCAGGGGGCTGGGGCACTGAAGCTTTCTTT.

The chain is built from TRBV9 and TRBJ1-1; TRBD1 matches 9 bases. CDR3 length: 16 residues. The V and J ends lost 4 bases and 0 bases, in that order; junction bases with no gene match: 7. CDR1 is SGDLS and CDR2 is YYNGEE in the germline V gene. The CDR3 nucleotides read TGTGCCAGCAGCTTAGGACAGGGGAAGATGAACACTGAAGCTTTCTTT. The encoded protein is CASSLGQGKMNTEAFF.

The rearrangement links TRBV28 to TRBJ2-7, with 12 bases fitting TRBD2. Germline CDR1 MDHEN, CDR2 SYDVKM. Trimming at V came to 7 bases and at J to 1 base, leaving 8 bases not matched to a gene. CDR3 length: 16 amino acids. CDR3 protein: CASNPSGRVVSYEQYF. The CDR3 coding sequence is TGTGCCAGCAATCCTAGCGGGAGGGTCGTGTCCTACGAGCAGTACTTC.

The rearrangement joins TRBV7-9 to TRBJ2-1; D is perhaps TRBD2 (6 bases). This CDR3 has 14 amino acids. V lost 5 bases to trimming and J lost 5 bases, with 13 bases between them. Germline V lookup: CDR1 SEHNR, CDR2 FQNEAQ (reference sequence). The CDR3 here is CASSLLLAHNEQFF. The CDR3 DNA reads as TGTGCCAGCAGCCTTCTACTAGCCCACAATGAGCAGTTCTTC.

J is TRBJ2-3 and V is TRBV6-6; 8 nucleotides align to TRBD2. The ends lost 9 bases at V and 5 bases at J; junction bases unmatched: 7. Germline V CDR1 and CDR2: MNHNY, SVGAGI (reference sequence). The CDR3 is 13 residues long. CDR3 residues: CARSPGLGDTQYF. The CDR3 DNA sequence: TGTGCCAGGAGCCCGGGACTAGGAGATACGCAGTATTTT.

The chain employs TRBV27 and TRBJ2-1; TRBD1 aligns across 7 bases. Germline values: CDR1 MNHEY, CDR2 SMNVEV (reference sequence). This CDR3 contains 18 residues. V shed 6 bases and J 0 bases; nucleotides not matched to a gene: 14. The CDR3, as DNA: TGTGCCAGCAGCCTGGAACCCAAACGGGACAGCTCCTACAATGAGCAGTTCTTC. This sequence encodes CASSLEPKRDSSYNEQFF.

This clone was counted between two and nine times. The V and J genes are TRBV30 and TRBJ2-1, with TRBD2 matching 7 bases. This CDR3 contains 13 residues. The germline V gene encodes CDR1 GTSNPN and CDR2 SVGIG (reference sequence). The junction had 12 bases not matched to a gene; V was cut back by 4 bases and J by 12 bases. This CDR3 is CAWTPGGAGWQFF. The CDR3 DNA sequence: TGTGCCTGGACCCCGGGGGGTGCAGGGTGGCAGTTCTTC.

This clone has just a few counts. The chain couples TRBV10-2 to TRBJ2-3, with 8 bases lining up with TRBD1. This CDR3 has 15 amino acids. CDR1 is WSHSY, CDR2 SAAADI, per germline. The V and J ends lost 11 bases and 0 bases, in that order; junction bases with no gene match: 10. The CDR3 protein is CALGVGTGSTDTQYF. The CDR3 DNA sequence: TGCGCCCTAGGAGTCGGGACAGGCAGCACAGATACGCAGTATTTT.

The genes are TRBV7-6 and TRBJ2-3; D is possibly TRBD2 (5 bases). From germline, CDR1 is SGHVS and CDR2 FNYEAQ. The V and J ends lost 2 bases and 10 bases respectively, with 10 bases between them. The CDR3 spans 12 residues. CDR3 protein: CASSLNEGSQYF. The CDR3 DNA is TGTGCCAGCAGCTTAAACGAGGGTTCGCAGTATTTT.

In this sample, this clone turned up a few times. The chain links TRBV7-4 to TRBJ1-5; D is perhaps TRBD1 (6 bases). CDR3 size: 15 residues. Between the trimmed V and J ends, which lost 8 bases and 5 bases, there was a span of 19 bases. Germline V gene data show CDR1 as SGHVT and CDR2 as SQSDAQ. The CDR3 reads CASRFQGQIDQPQHF. CDR3 bases: TGTGCCAGCCGGTTTCAAGGACAGATAGATCAGCCCCAGCATTTT.

The count of this clone is one. The V gene is TRBV28, the J gene TRBJ2-7, with D possibly called TRBD1 or TRBD2 (5 bases each). The ends were cut back, 5 bases at V and 2 bases at J, with 7 bases in the middle. The CDR3 has 12 residues. Germline CDR1 reads MDHEN; CDR2 reads SYDVKM. The CDR3 DNA reads TGTGCCAGCAGTCCGGGACCCTACGAGCAGTACTTC. Protein: CASSPGPYEQYF.

This clone was seen a single time. The rearrangement uses TRBV7-2 and TRBJ1-2; 7 nucleotides line up with TRBD1. This CDR3 is built from 18 residues. CDR1 and CDR2 (germline): SGHTA, FQGNSA. The trim removed 5 bases at V and 3 bases at J, leaving 18 bases unmatched. The CDR3 is CASSTARQGLIFDYGYTF. For the CDR3, the DNA is TGTGCCAGCAGCACCGCCCGACAGGGTCTAATCTTTGACTATGGCTACACCTTC.

This chain joins TRBV27 and TRBJ2-1; D gene ambiguous. Germline CDR1 is MNHEY and CDR2 is SMNVEV (reference sequence). Trimming took off 6 bases at V and 2 bases at J, with 14 bases between the two ends. The CDR3 has 15 residues. In DNA form, the CDR3 reads TGTGCCAGCAGCCCGCTCGGCGGTCCCTACAATGAGCAGTTCTTC. Residues: CASSPLGGPYNEQFF.

This sequence joins TRBV30 and TRBJ2-7; possible D gene TRBD2, 5 bases. V dropped 3 bases and J dropped 2 bases, with 11 bases sitting between them. This CDR3 has 13 amino acids. CDR1 is GTSNPN and CDR2 is SVGIG in the germline V gene (reference sequence). This CDR3 reads CAWSRTDTYEQYF. DNA of the CDR3: TGTGCCTGGAGCCGGACTGATACCTACGAGCAGTACTTC.

In this sample, this clone turned up a few times. The chain recombines TRBV4-1 with TRBJ1-1; perhaps TRBD1 as D (6 bases). Trimming stripped 6 bases from V and 0 bases from J, with 11 bases between. The germline V gene has CDR1 MGHRA and CDR2 YSYEKL. CDR3 length: 14 amino acids. The CDR3 region is CASSPGVMNTEAFF. CDR3 in DNA: TGCGCCAGCAGTCCAGGGGTCATGAACACTGAAGCTTTCTTT.

The chain couples TRBV27 to TRBJ1-4, with TRBD1 as a possible D gene (6 bases). CDR1 is MNHEY, CDR2 SMNVEV, per germline (reference sequence). The V end was cut by 3 bases, the J end by 10 bases, with 12 bases between. This CDR3 is built from 13 residues. CDR3 sequence (DNA): TGTGCCAGCAGTTTTGGGGGGGGCGGAAAACTGTTTTTT. This translates into CASSFGGGGKLFF.

The rearrangement joins TRBV2 to TRBJ1-2; no firm D call. V was trimmed by 4 bases and J by 4 bases, leaving 10 bases between them. Per germline, CDR1 SNHLY and CDR2 FYNNEI. This CDR3 is 13 amino acids long. CDR3 sequence reads: CASSVTAAYGYTF. CDR3 nucleotides: TGTGCCAGCAGTGTTACAGCTGCCTATGGCTACACCTTC. The complete variable domain, with remaining parts taken from reference TRBV2 and TRBJ1-2, reads EPEVTQTPSHQVTQMGQEVILRCVPISNHLYFYWYRQILGQKVEFLVSFYNNEISEKSEIFDDQFSVERPDGSNFTLKIRSTKLEDSAMYFCASSVTAAYGYTFGSGTRLTVV.

The gene calls are TRBV4-1 and TRBJ2-2, with 10 bases aligning to TRBD2. CDR3 length: 21 residues. J was trimmed by 1 base and V by 3 bases; bases with no gene match: 17. Germline CDR1 is MGHRA and CDR2 is YSYEKL. The CDR3 DNA reads as TGCGCCAGCAGCCACCCCGGACTAGCGGAGAGGGGGTTTTTGAACACCGGGGAGCTGTTTTTT. Protein sequence: CASSHPGLAERGFLNTGELFF.

CDR3 DNA sequence: TGTGCCAGCAATAGGGATCACACAGATACGCAGTATTTT. Translation: CASNRDHTDTQYF. This rearrangement joins TRBV6-6 to TRBJ2-3; D remains ambiguous. The CDR3 loop spans 13 amino acids. Germline CDR1 MNHNY, CDR2 SVGAGI (reference sequence). Trimming shortened V by 7 bases and J by 2 bases, and 10 bases separated the two germline ends.

Many counts were recorded for this clone. The rearrangement links TRBV7-6 to TRBJ2-1, with TRBD2 identical over 9 bases. J was trimmed by 4 bases and V by 4 bases; bases with no gene match: 8. CDR1 SGHVS and CDR2 FNYEAQ come from the germline V gene. This CDR3 spans 16 amino acids. This CDR3 reads CASSSFSGRGYNEQFF. CDR3 in DNA: TGTGCCAGCAGCTCTTTTAGCGGGAGAGGGTACAATGAGCAGTTCTTC.